This TCR beta chain was observed in a study of control samples from healthy donors and cancer patients. The CDR3 sequence is 15 residues long. The trim removed 4 bases at V and 3 bases at J, leaving 9 bases unmatched. Germline V gene data show CDR1 as SGHNT and CDR2 as YYREEE (reference sequence). Sequencing was performed with immunoSEQ multiplex PCR; in TCRdb, only in-frame clones are kept and a portion is missing. The sample consists of approximately 82,000 clones, approximately 87% of them appearing once. V is TRBV5-4 and J is TRBJ2-7; 8 nucleotides align to TRBD1. The sample was blood. The TCR comes from a man aged 50 to 60 in good health. The CDR3 DNA follows: TGTGCCAGCAGCACGCCCGGGACAGGCGTCTACGAGCAGTACTTC. As protein: CASSTPGTGVYEQYF.